Presented here are 12 T cell receptor beta chains from one specimen sequenced in a study of shared clonotypes between healthy human individuals (dated by TCRdb to 2020 to 2021). Preparation of the library involved the immunoSEQ multiplex PCR assay. TCRdb holds this immuneACCESS table with in-frame rearrangements only. Some clones are missing; in checked studies, unresolved V genes explain under half, and the rest has no known cause. The sample table holds fewer than 2.5 million clones, of which 80% to 95% were seen once. Of the sample, roughly 0.39% is held by the ten largest clones. Sequencing was carried out using naive CD4+ T cells from PBMCs. Taken with the paper, the label for cell subset or site translates to: CD45RA+ positively selected. The receptors originated from a man aged 18 to 29 in good health. Some clones in this sample may be carry-over from other donors' samples.

This chain connects TRBV6-1 to TRBJ2-5, with D uncertain. Germline V gene lookup returns CDR1 MNHNS and CDR2 SASEGT. CDR3 size: 15 residues. The V gene lost 4 bases and the J gene lost 2 bases, with 14 bases spanning the gap. CDR3 loop: CASSVQAALQETQYF. CDR3 in DNA: TGTGCCAGCAGTGTCCAGGCAGCCTTACAAGAGACCCAGTACTTC.

With respect to this clone: This sample also contains other DNA sequences that code for the same CDR3. The V call is TRBV20-1, the J call TRBJ2-5; D not certain. CDR1 is DFQATT and CDR2 is SNEGSKA in the germline V gene (reference sequence). V gave up 4 bases and J gave up 1 base, with 4 bases separating them. CDR3 size: 11 residues. The CDR3 nucleotides are TGCAGTGCTAACCCCCAAGAGACCCAGTACTTC. Translating it yields CSANPQETQYF.

V is TRBV7-6 and J is TRBJ2-2; no clear D gene. CDR3 length: 12 amino acids. CDR1 and CDR2 (germline): SGHVS, FNYEAQ. V was cut by 7 bases and J by 5 bases, with 8 bases left in between. The CDR3 nucleotides read TGTGCCAGCACCCCTCTGACCGGGGAGCTGTTTTTT. Residues: CASTPLTGELFF.

As for this clone: A read error may account for a junction end that differs from germline. At the DNA level, this CDR3 is encoded by other sequences in the same sample as well. V gene TRBV10-3 combines with J gene TRBJ1-1, with 7 bases fitting TRBD1. The CDR3 spans 14 residues. Germline V gene data show CDR1 as ENHRY and CDR2 as SYGVKD. CDR3 coding DNA: TGTGCCATCAGTGAGGAGGGGGCCCACACTGAAGCCTTCTTT. It yields the protein CAISEEGAHTEAFF.

The J gene is TRBJ2-1, the V gene TRBV11-3; D is undetermined. Per germline, CDR1 SGHNT and CDR2 YENEEA. The CDR3 loop spans 11 amino acids. Deletions cut 5 bases from V and 10 bases from J, with 9 bases between. CDR3 loop: CASSQEQEQFF. The CDR3 DNA reads as TGTGCCAGCAGCCAAGAGCAGGAGCAGTTCTTC.

This chain connects TRBV19 to TRBJ1-2; D is ambiguous. The CDR3 is 8 residues long. From germline, CDR1 is LNHDA and CDR2 SQIVND (reference sequence). V was trimmed by 9 bases and J by 8 bases, leaving 4 bases between them. Written as DNA, the CDR3 is TGTGCCAGCGAGGGCTACACCTTC. It specifies CASEGYTF. Combining the CDR3 with reference TRBV19 and TRBJ1-2 gives the whole variable domain DGGITQSPKYLFRKEGQNVTLSCEQNLNHDAMYWYRQDPGQGLRLIYYSQIVNDFQKGDIAEGYSVSREKKESFPLTVTSAQKNPTAFYLCASEGYTFGSGTRLTVV.

V gene TRBV7-2 combines with J gene TRBJ2-1; D remains ambiguous. V was shortened by 9 bases and J by 3 bases, with 9 bases between the two germline ends. Germline values: CDR1 SGHTA, CDR2 FQGNSA. The CDR3 totals 12 residues. CDR3 sequence (DNA): TGTGCCAGTAGCCCAGACTACAATGAGCAGTTCTTC. It encodes CASSPDYNEQFF.

The gene calls are TRBV27 and TRBJ2-7; 9 bases align to TRBD2. With 8 bases clipped from V and 3 bases from J, the junction kept 8 bases outside the gene matches. CDR1 and CDR2 (germline): MNHEY, SMNVEV (reference sequence). This CDR3 has 14 amino acids. CDR3 sequence (DNA): TGTGCCAGCTGGAGGGCGGGAGGGGTCTACGAGCAGTACTTC. Its protein product is CASWRAGGVYEQYF.

This clone showed up just once. The J gene is TRBJ2-3, the V gene TRBV4-3, with D possibly being TRBD1 (6 bases). This CDR3 has 16 amino acids. Deletions cut 2 bases from V and 0 bases from J, with 12 bases between. Germline CDR1 LGHNA, CDR2 YSLEER. As DNA, the CDR3 is TGCGCCAGCAGCCAACAGACAGGTATTAGCACAGATACGCAGTATTTT. Protein: CASSQQTGISTDTQYF.

The chain has TRBV5-1 and TRBJ2-2; 7 nucleotides match TRBD1. The germline V gene has CDR1 SGHRS and CDR2 YFSETQ. The length of the CDR3 is 16 residues. Trimming at V came to 4 bases and at J to 0 bases, leaving 6 bases not matched to a gene. CDR3 region: CASSPGTESNTGELFF. The CDR3 nucleotides read TGCGCCAGCAGCCCGGGGACAGAATCGAACACCGGGGAGCTGTTTTTT. The full variable domain, completed using reference TRBV5-1 and TRBJ2-2, is KAGVTQTPRYLIKTRGQQVTLSCSPISGHRSVSWYQQTPGQGLQFLFEYFSETQRNKGNFPGRFSGRQFSNSRSEMNVSTLELGDSALYLCASSPGTESNTGELFFGEGSRLTVL.

The rearrangement links TRBV2 to TRBJ1-5; D not resolved. CDR1 is SNHLY, CDR2 FYNNEI, per germline. The V and J ends lost 3 bases and 3 bases respectively, with 21 bases between them. CDR3 length equals 18 residues. The CDR3 nucleotides read TGTGCCAGCAGTGAGGGCATTTTTGCGATTTCTCCCAATCAGCCCCAGCATTTT. Translation gives CASSEGIFAISPNQPQHF.

The chain joins TRBV2 to TRBJ2-3, with D possibly being TRBD1 (6 bases). The CDR3 extends over 15 amino acids. Trimming stripped 5 bases from V and 1 base from J, with 13 bases between. The germline gives CDR1 SNHLY, CDR2 FYNNEI. CDR3 sequence: CASSIRGYGTDTQYF. CDR3 in DNA: TGTGCCAGCAGTATCAGGGGATACGGCACAGATACGCAGTATTTT. Based on the CDR3 plus reference TRBV2 and TRBJ2-3, the full variable domain is EPEVTQTPSHQVTQMGQEVILRCVPISNHLYFYWYRQILGQKVEFLVSFYNNEISEKSEIFDDQFSVERPDGSNFTLKIRSTKLEDSAMYFCASSIRGYGTDTQYFGPGTRLTVL.